Listed below are T cell receptor beta chains from one sample, sequenced in a study of regulatory T cells in long-lasting Graves disease. MiXCR, applied by TCRdb to the multiplex PCR reads, yields one record per CDR3 protein. Among about 420,000 distinct CDR3 sequences listed, roughly a quarter were seen once. The sample was peripheral blood mononuclear cells (PBMCs), taken when the disease was refractory, from a patient treated with antithyroid drugs. The receptors were gathered from a female donor with Graves disease. Each CDR3 is given without its conserved first and last residue. Part of the rows lack a size; the others show once, few, many or a class for expanded clones.

size | V | length | CDR3
- | TRBV5-1 | 14 | ASNSGQPASGNTIY
- | TRBV20-1 | 12 | SAWDRRGGEKLF
- | TRBV20-1 | 11 | SARVGVFYGYT
few | TRBV6-1 | 13 | ASSPGGVNTGELF
- | TRBV5-1 | 12 | ASSSRGSRDEQY
many | TRBV15 | 14 | ATSADAASGSGTQY
- | TRBV9 | 12 | ASSGGQHTGELF
- | TRBV28 | 13 | ASSLGTGGVETQY
many | TRBV10-3 | 13 | AISDSFSELRGYT
- | TRBV24-1 | 14 | ATSDLGRGPEETQY
few | TRBV7-2 | 12 | ASRPAGGTYEQY
- | TRBV27 | 12 | ASSLSGLTYGYT
- | TRBV10-3 | 12 | AISEGQGVSEAF
many | TRBV29-1 | 13 | SVPRSGGRESGYT
many | TRBV2 | 15 | ASSEAAAGRLTGELF
- | TRBV6-1 | 12 | ASRPLAGLYEQY
- | TRBV3-1 | 13 | ASSQGWGGGTEAF
- | TRBV2 | 14 | ASSEVLADPNTEAF
many | TRBV12-3/TRBV12-4 | 12 | ASSYTGGGQPQH
- | TRBV28 | 12 | ASREQGAGEKLF
- | TRBV15 | 12 | ATSRDQRVEPQH
few | TRBV11-2 | 12 | ASSSGRASYEQY
few | TRBV20-1 | 15 | SARDFNFRRMSYEQY
many | TRBV6-2/TRBV6-3 | 17 | ASSYGVASPPISNQPQH
- | TRBV5-4 | 14 | ASSWAGGGGPYEQY
many | TRBV29-1 | 9 | SVEERYEQY
- | TRBV6-9 | 14 | ASSYSQLAGDNEQY
many | TRBV28 | 16 | ASITYGLAGGPTGELF
- | TRBV6-2/TRBV6-3 | 12 | AGKRDRDTGELF
- | TRBV29-1 | 12 | SDPGQGSSYEQY
- | TRBV7-2 | 12 | ASGRMLAQETQY
few | TRBV11-2 | 19 | ASSNLNRGRGGAYNTDTQY
few | TRBV5-5 | 14 | ASSFSARFREETQY
many | TRBV6-2/TRBV6-3 | 12 | ASDGPGGEKTQY
- | TRBV27 | 14 | ASSITGAIVTGELV
many | TRBV20-1 | 9 | SAMDKNIQY
- | TRBV11-2 | 13 | ASSFRLGGLNKAF
- | TRBV5-1 | 13 | ASSPDGGLSTEAF
many | TRBV2 | 13 | ASTYRTGPVYEQY
few | TRBV20-1 | 9 | SAADLYEQY
- | TRBV28 | 12 | ASRDQGNLETQY
few | TRBV5-1 | 15 | ASSLDLAGGAKNIQY